Reported below is one TCR beta chain. Its antigen remains unknown. Mismatch with germline at one junction end may stem from a read error. The data are from a study of CD8+ T cells in alopecia areata. For the study at large: Those treated were given oral tofacitinib at 5 to 10 mg twice daily. Findings and caveats of the study: Normal skin's resident alphabeta T cells are sequenced alongside lesional scalp T cells. Lesional scalp, especially alopecia totalis/universalis, showed higher clonality than normal scalp.

The CDR3 is 13 residues long. Germline V gives CDR1 SSHAT, CDR2 FNYEAQ (reference sequence). Extraction of RNA preceded its reverse transcription into cDNA, which served as the sequencing template. The data were produced by immunoSEQ multiplex PCR, yet TCRdb's version contains in-frame clones alone and is incomplete. The sample holds some 16,000 clones, roughly 60% seen once. Researchers gathered lesional scalp punch biopsies and peripheral blood from patients with alopecia areata. The chain recombines TRBV7-7 with TRBJ2-2; D not resolved. The sample comprised skin. The sequence was collected from a human donor with alopecia areata. The CDR3 DNA reads as TGTGCTAGCAGCTTAGTTTTAACCGGGGAGCTGTTTTTT. Its translation is CASSLVLTGELFF.